The 5 T cell receptor beta chains reported below all come from one sample, sequenced in a study of shared clonotypes between healthy human individuals. The data were produced by immunoSEQ multiplex PCR, yet TCRdb's version contains in-frame clones alone and is incomplete. The data show over a million clones, 95% to 97% seen once. Material for sequencing was naive CD4+ T cells sorted from blood. As to subset: CD45RA+ positively selected. The receptors were gathered from a man aged 25 to 40 in good health.

The chain combines TRBV7-2 with TRBJ2-3; the D gene is possibly TRBD2 (6 bases). The CDR3 spans 15 residues. V was shortened by 6 bases and J by 5 bases, with 18 bases between the two germline ends. In germline, CDR1 is SGHTA, CDR2 FQGNSA. The CDR3 here is CASRLRTGRGDTQYF. In nucleotides, the CDR3 is TGTGCCAGCAGACTTAGGACCGGGAGAGGAGATACGCAGTATTTT.

V and J are TRBV5-1 and TRBJ2-7; 8 bases match TRBD2. Germline V lookup: CDR1 SGHRS, CDR2 YFSETQ. The CDR3 totals 13 residues. V was clipped by 7 bases and J by 7 bases; unmatched bases: 10. CDR3 sequence reads: CASREGEGLEQYF. The DNA for the CDR3 is TGCGCCAGCCGGGAGGGGGAGGGCCTTGAGCAGTACTTC.

This sequence joins TRBV28 and TRBJ2-7; either TRBD1 or TRBD2 may supply D (6 bases each). Trimming pared 6 bases from V and 7 bases from J, leaving 19 bases between. The CDR3 covers 14 residues. Per germline, CDR1 MDHEN and CDR2 SYDVKM. The CDR3, as DNA: TGTGCCAGCAGACCGGGAAGGACAGCGGGTGAGCAGTACTTC. Its protein is CASRPGRTAGEQYF.

The chain uses TRBV5-5 and TRBJ2-1; 10 bases map to TRBD2. V gave up 2 bases and J gave up 15 bases; unmatched junction bases: 14. Germline lookup yields CDR1 SGHKS and CDR2 YYEKEE (reference sequence). The CDR3 contains 15 residues. For the CDR3, the DNA is TGTGCCAGCAGCTTAACCGGGACTAGCGACATCAACGGGTTCTTC. As protein: CASSLTGTSDINGFF.

The chain has TRBV5-4 and TRBJ2-1, with 7 bases lining up with TRBD2. Germline CDR1 is SGHNT and CDR2 is YYREEE (reference sequence). The CDR3 contains 16 residues. After removal of 1 base from V and 4 bases from J, the junction contained 8 bases not matched to a gene. This chain's CDR3 is CASSLIGGSEYNEQFF. CDR3 coding DNA: TGTGCCAGCAGCTTGATCGGCGGGAGCGAGTACAATGAGCAGTTCTTC. Drawing the rest from reference TRBV5-4 and TRBJ2-1, the complete variable domain is ETGVTQSPTHLIKTRGQQVTLRCSSQSGHNTVSWYQQALGQGPQFIFQYYREEENGRGNFPPRFSGLQFPNYSSELNVNALELDDSALYLCASSLIGGSEYNEQFFGPGTRLTVL.